This T cell receptor (beta chain) appears in the sequencing data of a study of vaccination and CD4 T cells after COVID-19. The CDR3 totals 14 residues. Trimming shortened V by 7 bases and J by 6 bases, and 18 bases separated the two germline ends. Germline lookup yields CDR1 ENHRY and CDR2 SYGVKD. A note on this clonotype: Its antigen is still unknown.

Treatment specified: approximately 9-day PBMC culture with coronavirus spike peptide pools or control peptides (ViraFEST assay). Cultured CD4+ T-cell DNA underwent Oncomine TCR Beta short-read sequencing. Genomic DNA was isolated from CD4+ T cells that had been cultured. A single record per CDR3 protein comes from TCRdb applying MiXCR to the PCR reads. The table records about 20,000 distinct CDR3 sequences, 65% to 80% of them present only once. The origin of this receptor is a human donor who had recovered from COVID-19. The rearrangement links TRBV10-3 to TRBJ1-2; unclear D gene. Sequencing was performed on CD4+ T cells from blood, cultured in vitro. DNA for the CDR3: TGTGCCATCACCGGTGGCACCGTGCGGGATGGCTACACCTTC. Translating it yields CAITGGTVRDGYTF.